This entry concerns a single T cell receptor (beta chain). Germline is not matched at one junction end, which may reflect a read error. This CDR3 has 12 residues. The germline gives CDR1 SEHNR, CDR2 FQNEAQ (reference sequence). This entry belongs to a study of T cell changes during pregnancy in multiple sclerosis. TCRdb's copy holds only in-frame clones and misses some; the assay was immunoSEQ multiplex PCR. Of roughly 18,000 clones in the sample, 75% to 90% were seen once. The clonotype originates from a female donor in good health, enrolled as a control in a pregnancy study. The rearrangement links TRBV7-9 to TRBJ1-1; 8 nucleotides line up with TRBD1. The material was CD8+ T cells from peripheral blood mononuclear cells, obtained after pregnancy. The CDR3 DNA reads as TGTGCCAGCAACTTAGGGACAGGTCAAGCTTTCTTT. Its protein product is CASNLGTGQAFF.